These T cell receptor beta chains were read from a single sample in a study of cytomegalovirus exposure and HLA in healthy donors. Some clones are missing from TCRdb's copy, which holds only in-frame ones; the method was immunoSEQ multiplex PCR. The sample has 150,000 to 200,000 clones; 84% are singletons. Specimen: PBMCs. The origin of the receptors is a girl under 18 in good health and CMV-seropositive. CDR3s include the opening cysteine and the closing phenylalanine or tryptophan. Each record gives: clone size, V gene, D gene, J gene, CDR3 length, CDR3 protein, CDR3 DNA. A D gene is named only where the DNA matches it firmly. Expanded clones are given a class, and other clones once, few, many or no size at all.

-	TRBV7-2	-	TRBJ2-7	11	CASSSTYEQYF	TGTGCCAGCAGCTCCACCTACGAGCAGTACTTC
-	TRBV5-1	-	TRBJ1-3	13	CASSLGTLDTIYF	TGCGCCAGCAGCTTAGGGACACTGGACACCATATATTTT
-	TRBV2	-	TRBJ1-2	16	CASSEIQGRFNYGYTF	TGTGCCAGCAGTGAAATCCAGGGAAGATTTAACTATGGCTACACCTTC
-	TRBV6-5	-	TRBJ2-2	14	CASSYVRGTGELFF	TGTGCCAGCAGTTACGTTCGAGGCACCGGGGAGCTGTTTTTT
-	TRBV7-9	-	TRBJ2-7	18	CASSLSNKATGRSNEQYF	TGTGCCAGCAGCTTATCGAATAAGGCGACAGGGAGGTCCAACGAGCAGTACTTC
few	TRBV11-2	TRBD2	TRBJ2-1	16	CASSLTGLGVEDEQFF	TGTGCCAGCAGCTTGACGGGACTAGGGGTTGAGGATGAGCAGTTCTTC
few	TRBV7-9	-	TRBJ1-4	15	CASIQTGLRDEKLFF	TGTGCCAGCATCCAAACAGGTCTTCGAGACGAAAAACTGTTTTTT
-	TRBV30	-	TRBJ1-2	12	CAWSRDNYGYTF	TGTGCCTGGAGCAGGGATAACTATGGCTACACCTTC
-	TRBV19	-	TRBJ1-5	13	CASSLGRIQPQHF	TGTGCCAGTAGCCTTGGGAGGATTCAGCCCCAGCATTTT
once	TRBV2	-	TRBJ1-1	15	CASSGGKYLNTEAFF	TGTGCCAGCAGTGGAGGGAAGTACTTGAACACTGAAGCTTTCTTT
-	TRBV5-1	TRBD1	TRBJ2-4	16	CASSSVGTGRSDIQYF	TGCGCCAGCAGCTCGGTGGGGACAGGGAGATCAGACATTCAGTACTTC
-	TRBV11-3	TRBD2	TRBJ2-1	16	CASSLGIPSGGDEQFF	TGTGCCAGCAGCTTAGGGATTCCTAGCGGGGGGGATGAGCAGTTCTTC
-	TRBV7-3	-	TRBJ2-3	16	CASSLTRAVGSDTQYF	TGTGCCAGCAGCTTAACGAGGGCAGTGGGGTCGGATACGCAGTATTTT
-	TRBV7-2	TRBD2	TRBJ2-3	15	CASSFTSGVSDTQYF	TGTGCCAGCAGCTTTACTAGCGGGGTTTCAGATACGCAGTATTTT
-	TRBV7-9	-	TRBJ1-1	15	CASSLRVAENTEAFF	TGTGCCAGCAGCTTGCGGGTGGCGGAAAACACTGAAGCTTTCTTT
once	TRBV6-5	-	TRBJ2-7	15	CASSYSRAAPKEQYF	TGTGCCAGCAGTTACTCGAGAGCGGCGCCCAAGGAGCAGTACTTC
-	TRBV19	-	TRBJ2-7	14	CASSMNWTALGRYF	TGTGCCAGTAGTATGAACTGGACAGCCCTAGGACGGTACTTC
-	TRBV18	-	TRBJ2-3	15	CASSPGAGETDTQYF	TGTGCCAGCTCACCGGGGGCGGGGGAAACAGATACGCAGTATTTT
-	TRBV7-2	-	TRBJ1-3	14	CASSLEGTGNTIYF	TGTGCCAGCAGCTTGGAGGGGACTGGAAACACCATATATTTT
-	TRBV5-4	-	TRBJ2-5	12	CASSRGQETQYF	TGTGCCAGCAGCCGGGGGCAAGAGACCCAGTACTTC
-	TRBV5-6	-	TRBJ2-7	13	CASSGMRGSQQYF	TGTGCCAGCAGCGGTATGAGGGGGTCACAGCAGTACTTC
-	TRBV10-1	-	TRBJ2-1	12	CASSGAPREQFF	TGCGCCAGCAGTGGGGCCCCAAGGGAGCAGTTCTTC
-	TRBV2	TRBD2	TRBJ2-5	18	CASSVTGWLAGLQETQYF	TGTGCCAGCAGTGTCACGGGTTGGCTAGCGGGCCTCCAAGAGACCCAGTACTTC
-	TRBV9	-	TRBJ2-7	15	CASSPRGGNSYEQYF	TGTGCCAGCAGCCCTAGGGGGGGAAACTCCTACGAGCAGTACTTC